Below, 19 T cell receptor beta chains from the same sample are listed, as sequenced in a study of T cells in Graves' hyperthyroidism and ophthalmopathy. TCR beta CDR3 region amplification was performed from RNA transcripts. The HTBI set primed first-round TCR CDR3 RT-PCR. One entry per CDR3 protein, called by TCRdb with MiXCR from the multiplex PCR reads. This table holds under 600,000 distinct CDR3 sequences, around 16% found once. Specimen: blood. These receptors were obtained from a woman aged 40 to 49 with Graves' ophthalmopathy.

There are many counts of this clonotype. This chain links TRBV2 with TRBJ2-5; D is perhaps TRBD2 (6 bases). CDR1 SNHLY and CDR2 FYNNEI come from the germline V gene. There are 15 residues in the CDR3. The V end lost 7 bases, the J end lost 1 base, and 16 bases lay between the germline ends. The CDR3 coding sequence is TGTGCCAGCACCGGGTCCCACGGGGGCCAAGAGACCCAGTACTTC. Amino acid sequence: CASTGSHGGQETQYF.

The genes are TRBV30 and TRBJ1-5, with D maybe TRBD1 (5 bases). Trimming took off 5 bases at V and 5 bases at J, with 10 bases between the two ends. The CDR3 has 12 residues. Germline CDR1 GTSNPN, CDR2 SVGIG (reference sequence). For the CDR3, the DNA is TGTGCCTGGGGGGGGGTGGATCAGCCCCAGCATTTT. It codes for CAWGGVDQPQHF.

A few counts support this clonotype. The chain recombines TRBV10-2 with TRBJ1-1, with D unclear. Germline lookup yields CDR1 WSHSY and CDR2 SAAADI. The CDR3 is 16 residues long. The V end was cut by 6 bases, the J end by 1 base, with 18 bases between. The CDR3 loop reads CASRLTGSSPNTEAFF. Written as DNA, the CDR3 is TGCGCCAGCAGGTTAACTGGGAGTTCTCCGAACACTGAAGCTTTCTTT.

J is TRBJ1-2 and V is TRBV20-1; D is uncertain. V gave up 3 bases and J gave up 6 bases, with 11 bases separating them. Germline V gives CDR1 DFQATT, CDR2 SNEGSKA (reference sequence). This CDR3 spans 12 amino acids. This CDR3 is CSASPTTHGYTF. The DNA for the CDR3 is TGCAGTGCTAGCCCTACCACCCATGGCTACACCTTC.

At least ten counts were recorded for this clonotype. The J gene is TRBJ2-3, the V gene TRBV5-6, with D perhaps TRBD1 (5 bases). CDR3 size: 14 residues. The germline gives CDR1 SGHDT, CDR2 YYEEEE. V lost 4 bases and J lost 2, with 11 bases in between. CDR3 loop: CASSQGIPTDTQYF. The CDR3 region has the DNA TGTGCCAGCAGCCAGGGTATCCCCACAGATACGCAGTATTTT.

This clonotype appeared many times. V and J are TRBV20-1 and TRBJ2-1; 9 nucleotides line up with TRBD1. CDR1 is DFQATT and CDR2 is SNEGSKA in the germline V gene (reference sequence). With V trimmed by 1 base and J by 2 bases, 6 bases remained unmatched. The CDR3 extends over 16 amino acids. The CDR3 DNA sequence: TGCAGTGCTAGAGCAAGACAGGGGGAGGCCTACAATGAGCAGTTCTTC. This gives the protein CSARARQGEAYNEQFF.

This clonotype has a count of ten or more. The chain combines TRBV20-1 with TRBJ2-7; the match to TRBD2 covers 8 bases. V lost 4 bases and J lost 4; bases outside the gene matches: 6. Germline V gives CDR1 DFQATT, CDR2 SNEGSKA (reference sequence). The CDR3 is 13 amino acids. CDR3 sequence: CSAMSGRGYEQYF. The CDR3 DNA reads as TGCAGTGCTATGTCCGGGAGGGGGTACGAGCAGTACTTC.

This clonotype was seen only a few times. The CDR3 loop is CASVRGLAETQYF. The CDR3 nucleotides are TGCGCCAGCGTCCGAGGACTAGCTGAGACCCAGTACTTC. The chain combines TRBV10-2 with TRBJ2-5; 8 bases align to TRBD2. The V gene end was trimmed by 8 bases and the J gene end by 5 bases; junction bases not matched to a gene: 7. CDR3 length: 13 amino acids. Germline V gene data show CDR1 as WSHSY and CDR2 as SAAADI.

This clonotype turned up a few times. CDR3 residues: CASSYQRGNIYNEQFF. DNA of the CDR3: TGTGCCAGCAGTTACCAGCGGGGGAACATATACAATGAGCAGTTCTTC. V and J are TRBV6-6 and TRBJ2-1, with 8 positions matching TRBD2. Germline-derived CDR1 and CDR2 are MNHNY and SVGAGI (reference sequence). J lost 4 bases, V lost 2 bases, and 7 bases had no gene match. The CDR3 is 16 amino acids.

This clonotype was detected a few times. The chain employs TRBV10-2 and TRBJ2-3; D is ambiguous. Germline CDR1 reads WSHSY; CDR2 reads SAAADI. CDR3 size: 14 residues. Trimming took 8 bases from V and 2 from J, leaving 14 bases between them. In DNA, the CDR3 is TGCGCCAGCGACCAAGGCATGACCACAGATACGCAGTATTTT. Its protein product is CASDQGMTTDTQYF.

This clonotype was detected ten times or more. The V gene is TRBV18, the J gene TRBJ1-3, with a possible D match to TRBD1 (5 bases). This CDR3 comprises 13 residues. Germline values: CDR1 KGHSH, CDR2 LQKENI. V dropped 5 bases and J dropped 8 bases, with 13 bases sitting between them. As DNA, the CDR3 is TGTGCCAGCTCATCGACAGTCGTGGACACCATATATTTT. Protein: CASSSTVVDTIYF.

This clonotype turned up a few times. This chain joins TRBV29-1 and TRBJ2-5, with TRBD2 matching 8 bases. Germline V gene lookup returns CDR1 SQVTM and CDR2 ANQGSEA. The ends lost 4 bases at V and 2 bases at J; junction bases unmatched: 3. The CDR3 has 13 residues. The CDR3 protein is CSVVAGTQETQYF. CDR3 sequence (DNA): TGCAGCGTTGTAGCGGGGACTCAAGAGACCCAGTACTTC.

DNA for the CDR3: TGCGCCAGCAGCCAAGGTGTGGGGGCCAACCAAGAGACCCAGTACTTC. As protein: CASSQGVGANQETQYF. The V gene is TRBV4-1, the J gene TRBJ2-5, with D maybe TRBD1 (6 bases). There are 16 residues in the CDR3. V shed 1 base and J shed 0 bases, with 12 bases lying between them. The germline gives CDR1 MGHRA, CDR2 YSYEKL.

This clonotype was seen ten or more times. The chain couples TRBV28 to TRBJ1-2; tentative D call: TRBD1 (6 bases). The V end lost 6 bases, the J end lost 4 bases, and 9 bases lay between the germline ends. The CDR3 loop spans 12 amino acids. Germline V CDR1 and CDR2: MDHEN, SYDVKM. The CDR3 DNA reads TGTGCCAGCAGAACAGGGACCTATGGCTACACCTTC. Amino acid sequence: CASRTGTYGYTF.

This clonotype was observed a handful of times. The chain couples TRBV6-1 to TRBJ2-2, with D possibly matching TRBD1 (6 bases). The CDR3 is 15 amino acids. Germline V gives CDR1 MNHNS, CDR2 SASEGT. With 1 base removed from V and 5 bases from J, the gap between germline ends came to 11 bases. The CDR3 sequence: CASSEVQGTTGELFF. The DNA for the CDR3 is TGTGCCAGCAGTGAAGTGCAGGGGACGACCGGGGAGCTGTTTTTT.

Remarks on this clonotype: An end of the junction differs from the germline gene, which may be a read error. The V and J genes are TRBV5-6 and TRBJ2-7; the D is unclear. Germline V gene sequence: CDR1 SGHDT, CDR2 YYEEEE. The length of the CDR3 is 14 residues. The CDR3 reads CANSLTPAAYEQYF. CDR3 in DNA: TGTGCCAACAGCTTGACGCCCGCCGCCTACGAGCAGTACTTC.

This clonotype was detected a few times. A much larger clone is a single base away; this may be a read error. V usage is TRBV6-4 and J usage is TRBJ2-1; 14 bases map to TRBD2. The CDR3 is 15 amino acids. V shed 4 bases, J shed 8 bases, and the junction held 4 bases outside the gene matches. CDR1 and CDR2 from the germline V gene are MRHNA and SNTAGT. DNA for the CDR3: TGTGCCAGCAGTGTGGGACTAGCGGGGGACGATGAGCAGTTCTTC. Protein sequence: CASSVGLAGDDEQFF.

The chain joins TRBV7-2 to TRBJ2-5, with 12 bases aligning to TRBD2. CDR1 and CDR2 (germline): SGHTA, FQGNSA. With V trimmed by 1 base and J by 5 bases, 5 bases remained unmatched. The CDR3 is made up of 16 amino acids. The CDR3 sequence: CASSLGLAGVGETQYF. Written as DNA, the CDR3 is TGTGCCAGCAGCTTAGGACTAGCGGGAGTTGGGGAGACCCAGTACTTC.

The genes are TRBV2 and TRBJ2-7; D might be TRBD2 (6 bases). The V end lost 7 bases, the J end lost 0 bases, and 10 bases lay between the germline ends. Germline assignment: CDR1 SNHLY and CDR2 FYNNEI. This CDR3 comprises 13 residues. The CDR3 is CASTGDSSYEQYF. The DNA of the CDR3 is TGTGCCAGCACGGGGGATAGCTCCTACGAGCAGTACTTC.